These 22 T cell receptor beta chains were sequenced from one sample in a study of cytomegalovirus exposure and HLA in healthy donors. The PCR ran on 60 Vbeta and 13 Jbeta primers. The table came from immunoSEQ multiplex PCR; TCRdb's copy has only in-frame clones and leaves some out. The sample has roughly 190,000 clones, over 70% seen once. The sequenced material came from PBMCs. All receptors come from a man aged 50 or older in good health and CMV-seronegative.

CDR3 residues: CASSQETSGELYNEQFF. CDR3 DNA sequence: TGCGCCAGCAGCCAAGAGACTAGCGGGGAGCTTTACAATGAGCAGTTCTTC. The chain employs TRBV4-1 and TRBJ2-1; TRBD2 matches at 11 bases. Germline values: CDR1 MGHRA, CDR2 YSYEKL. There are 17 residues in the CDR3. V shed 0 bases and J 4 bases; nucleotides not matched to a gene: 5.

The rearrangement joins TRBV5-6 to TRBJ2-7; D is perhaps TRBD2 (5 bases). From germline, CDR1 is SGHDT and CDR2 YYEEEE. The CDR3 covers 12 residues. The V and J ends lost 5 bases and 3 bases respectively, with 9 bases between them. The CDR3 spells CASSSRGYEQYF. The CDR3, as DNA: TGTGCCAGCAGTTCTCGGGGCTACGAGCAGTACTTC.

The V and J genes are TRBV27 and TRBJ2-2, with D unclear. The CDR3 is made up of 16 amino acids. Germline V gene sequence: CDR1 MNHEY, CDR2 SMNVEV (reference sequence). V lost 6 bases and J 3 bases, leaving 17 bases between the germline ends. As DNA, the CDR3 is TGTGCCAGCAGATCAAAAATGCGCGGTGACACCGGGGAGCTGTTTTTT. It yields the protein CASRSKMRGDTGELFF.

This clone was seen once. V is TRBV6-5 and J is TRBJ1-1; tentative D call: TRBD1 (6 bases). Looked up from germline, CDR1 is MNHEY and CDR2 is SVGAGI. CDR3 length: 13 amino acids. The V end lost 2 bases, the J end lost 4 bases, and 8 bases lay between the germline ends. The CDR3 here is CASSYDRTTEAFF. The DNA of the CDR3 is TGTGCCAGCAGTTACGACAGGACCACTGAAGCTTTCTTT.

The rearrangement links TRBV10-3 to TRBJ1-1, with TRBD1 matching 7 bases. The germline V gene has CDR1 ENHRY and CDR2 SYGVKD. The V and J ends lost 11 bases and 1 base, in that order; junction bases with no gene match: 7. This CDR3 comprises 13 residues. The CDR3 loop is CASQGQPNTEAFF. As DNA, the CDR3 is TGTGCCTCCCAGGGACAGCCGAACACTGAAGCTTTCTTT.

This rearrangement joins TRBV6-1 to TRBJ1-1, with a possible D match to TRBD1 (6 bases). The CDR3 is 13 amino acids. The V gene lost 7 bases and the J gene lost 1 base, with 10 bases spanning the gap. CDR1 and CDR2 from the germline V gene are MNHNS and SASEGT. Here the CDR3 reads CASNLRGNTEAFF. DNA of the CDR3: TGTGCCAGCAACCTCAGGGGGAACACTGAAGCTTTCTTT.

This clone occurred a few times. Different DNA sequences within this sample yield the same CDR3. The chain joins TRBV11-2 to TRBJ1-2; D remains unclear. V was trimmed by 0 bases and J by 5 bases, leaving 7 bases between them. This CDR3 region has 13 residues. The germline CDR1 and CDR2 sequences are SGHAT and FQNNGV. The CDR3 loop reads CASSLDTGYGYTF. Here the CDR3 DNA reads TGTGCCAGCAGCTTAGATACGGGATATGGCTACACCTTC.

The chain is built from TRBV7-8 and TRBJ2-5, with D tentatively TRBD2 (5 bases). The germline CDR1 and CDR2 sequences are SGHVS and FQNEAQ. V gave up 3 bases and J gave up 5 bases, with 10 bases separating them. This CDR3 region has 13 residues. CDR3 nucleotides: TGTGCCAGCAGCTTGCGGGTACGGGAGACCCAGTACTTC. Residues: CASSLRVRETQYF.

This chain links TRBV27 with TRBJ1-2; 9 bases are shared with TRBD1. Looked up from germline, CDR1 is MNHEY and CDR2 is SMNVEV (reference sequence). The J segment lost 7 bases and the V segment lost 4 bases, leaving 13 bases of the junction unmatched. The CDR3 covers 16 residues. CDR3 nucleotide sequence: TGTGCCAGCAGTTCCCTGAGGGACAGGGCTTTCCGTGGCTACACCTTC. It translates to CASSSLRDRAFRGYTF.

The gene calls are TRBV9 and TRBJ2-1; the D gene is possibly TRBD1 (5 bases). The ends were cut back, 0 bases at V and 8 bases at J, with 18 bases in the middle. From germline, CDR1 is SGDLS and CDR2 YYNGEE. The CDR3 covers 16 residues. CDR3 DNA: TGTGCCAGCAGCGTAGACGGCAGGGCAGGAATGGATGAGCAGTTCTTC. Its translation: CASSVDGRAGMDEQFF.

The count of this clone is one. V gene TRBV5-1 combines with J gene TRBJ2-1; 10 positions agree with TRBD1. Germline V gene sequence: CDR1 SGHRS, CDR2 YFSETQ. The CDR3 is 15 amino acids. V was pared by 4 bases and J by 7 bases, with 8 bases of the junction left unmatched. The CDR3 DNA sequence: TGCGCCAGCAGCAAGACAGGGGGCGCGAATAATGAGCAGTTCTTC. This translates into CASSKTGGANNEQFF.

This chain connects TRBV5-6 to TRBJ2-1; D might be TRBD2 (6 bases). The CDR3 spans 15 residues. The germline CDR1 and CDR2 sequences are SGHDT and YYEEEE. Trimming took off 0 bases at V and 6 bases at J, with 13 bases between the two ends. In DNA form, the CDR3 reads TGTGCCAGCAGCTTGGGGTCAGGGCGGGGCAATGAGCAGTTCTTC. It codes for CASSLGSGRGNEQFF.

The rearrangement uses TRBV5-1 and TRBJ2-3, with TRBD2 as a possible D gene (5 bases). The CDR3 runs to 15 residues. Trimming stripped 6 bases from V and 4 bases from J, with 18 bases between. Germline V lookup: CDR1 SGHRS, CDR2 YFSETQ. The CDR3 DNA sequence: TGCGCCAGCACCTTAGGAGGCCTGAGGGCAGATACGCAGTATTTT. It is translated as CASTLGGLRADTQYF.

The J gene is TRBJ2-3, the V gene TRBV7-9; 9 bases align to TRBD2. CDR3 length: 15 residues. Trimming took 8 bases from V and 3 from J; bases not matched to a gene: 9. The V gene's germline CDR1 is SEHNR and CDR2 FQNEAQ (reference sequence). In nucleotides, the CDR3 is TGTGCCAGCTCCCTTGCAGCGGGGGGAACAGATACGCAGTATTTT. This translates into CASSLAAGGTDTQYF.

The V and J genes are TRBV27 and TRBJ2-6; D unclear. With 2 bases removed from V and 4 bases from J, the gap between germline ends came to 12 bases. The CDR3 extends over 16 amino acids. The germline V gene encodes CDR1 MNHEY and CDR2 SMNVEV (reference sequence). The CDR3, as DNA: TGTGCCAGCAGTTTAAACAGACCTGGAGGGGCCAACGTCCTGACTTTC. Residues: CASSLNRPGGANVLTF.

The chain couples TRBV6-1 to TRBJ1-5; D is ambiguous. V shed 8 bases and J shed 6 bases, with 5 bases lying between them. This CDR3 spans 10 amino acids. Germline CDR1 MNHNS, CDR2 SASEGT. CDR3 sequence: CASSFQPQHF. The CDR3 bases are TGTGCCAGCTCCTTTCAGCCCCAGCATTTT.

This clone was seen a few times. The chain combines TRBV5-1 with TRBJ2-5; 11 bases match TRBD1. V lost 4 bases, J lost 0 bases, and 5 bases stayed unmatched. This CDR3 is 16 amino acids long. The V gene's germline CDR1 is SGHRS and CDR2 YFSETQ. CDR3 DNA: TGCGCCAGCAGCCCGGGGACAGGGGGTTACCAAGAGACCCAGTACTTC. It specifies CASSPGTGGYQETQYF.

The J gene is TRBJ1-1, the V gene TRBV7-8; 8 bases are shared with TRBD1. CDR3 length: 17 residues. Germline CDR1 and CDR2: SGHVS and FQNEAQ. V trimming: 4 bases; J trimming: 0 bases; junction bases outside the gene matches: 10. CDR3 sequence: CASSWLRTGNMNTEAFF. The CDR3 nucleotides read TGTGCCAGCAGCTGGCTCAGGACAGGGAACATGAACACTGAAGCTTTCTTT.

This clone came up a few times. The chain joins TRBV25-1 to TRBJ1-6; no clear D gene. The CDR3 totals 14 residues. Germline V lookup: CDR1 MGHDK, CDR2 SYGVNS. The V end lost 10 bases, the J end lost 0 bases, and 10 bases lay between the germline ends. CDR3 in amino acids: CATKGSSYNSPLHF. DNA for the CDR3: TGTGCCACGAAAGGGAGCTCCTATAATTCACCCCTCCACTTT.

This clone was detected a few times. The chain links TRBV7-2 to TRBJ2-1, with 7 bases identical to TRBD2. The ends lost 3 bases at V and 2 bases at J; junction bases unmatched: 4. The CDR3 contains 15 residues. CDR1 is SGHTA, CDR2 FQGNSA, per germline. The CDR3 DNA is TGTGCCAGCAGCTTCCTCAGCGGGGCCTACAATGAGCAGTTCTTC. It codes for CASSFLSGAYNEQFF.

The gene calls are TRBV7-2 and TRBJ2-1, with D tentatively TRBD2 (6 bases). Germline CDR1 and CDR2: SGHTA and FQGNSA. V was pared by 1 base and J by 0 bases, with 7 bases between. CDR3 length: 15 residues. As DNA, the CDR3 is TGTGCCAGCAGCTTAGGCGGGGACTCCTACAATGAGCAGTTCTTC. It specifies CASSLGGDSYNEQFF.

The chain couples TRBV5-6 to TRBJ2-3, with 8 nucleotides matching TRBD2. Trimming took 4 bases from V and 4 from J; bases not matched to a gene: 5. This CDR3 contains 14 residues. Per germline, CDR1 SGHDT and CDR2 YYEEEE. CDR3 bases: TGTGCCAGCAGCACCCGAGCGGGGGCAGATACGCAGTATTTT. Amino acids: CASSTRAGADTQYF.